Presented here are 13 T cell receptor beta chains from one specimen sequenced in a study of cytomegalovirus exposure and HLA in healthy donors. The PCR employed 60 Vbeta primers together with 13 Jbeta primers. The assay was immunoSEQ multiplex PCR, and TCRdb's table has in-frame clones only and misses some. This sample yields about 150,000 clones, of which around 80% are seen a single time; 3.5% to 5.5% belongs to the top ten. Sample: PBMCs. The receptor source for this set is a middle-aged woman in good health and CMV-seropositive.

The rearrangement links TRBV28 to TRBJ2-7; TRBD2 matches at 7 bases. The CDR3 extends over 14 amino acids. Unmatched junction bases numbered 6, after V lost 6 bases and J lost 1 base. Per germline, CDR1 MDHEN and CDR2 SYDVKM. Written as DNA, the CDR3 is TGTGCCAGCAGAGAGCGGGGCCCTTCCTACGAGCAGTACTTC. Translated: CASRERGPSYEQYF.

V usage is TRBV19 and J usage is TRBJ2-7; the D is unclear. Looked up from germline, CDR1 is LNHDA and CDR2 is SQIVND (reference sequence). V was trimmed by 3 bases and J by 5 bases, leaving 17 bases between them. The length of the CDR3 is 15 residues. CDR3 in DNA: TGTGCCAGTAGTATTGCTAGTTCAAATTATCACGAGCAGTACTTC. Amino acid sequence: CASSIASSNYHEQYF.

The chain uses TRBV6-1 and TRBJ2-7; TRBD2 aligns across 7 bases. V lost 7 bases to trimming and J lost 0 bases; unmatched junction nucleotides: 6. The germline gives CDR1 MNHNS, CDR2 SASEGT. The length of the CDR3 is 14 residues. DNA of the CDR3: TGTGCCAGCATCTCGGCTAGCGGCTCCTACGAGCAGTACTTC. It specifies CASISASGSYEQYF.

DNA of the CDR3: TGTGCCAGCAGCTCAGGACTAGCGGGAGGAGAATGGTGGGAGACCCAGTACTTC. Amino acids: CASSSGLAGGEWWETQYF. The chain carries TRBV5-6 and TRBJ2-5, with 14 positions matching TRBD2. J was trimmed by 5 bases and V by 3 bases; bases with no gene match: 12. Germline V gene sequence: CDR1 SGHDT, CDR2 YYEEEE. CDR3 size: 18 residues. Based on the CDR3 plus reference TRBV5-6 and TRBJ2-5, the full variable domain is DAGVTQSPTHLIKTRGQQVTLRCSPKSGHDTVSWYQQALGQGPQFIFQYYEEEERQRGNFPDRFSGHQFPNYSSELNVNALLLGDSALYLCASSSGLAGGEWWETQYFGPGTRLLVL.

The DNA of the CDR3 is TGTGCCAGCAGTTCTACCACCCGGGAGACCCAGTACTTC. Amino acid sequence: CASSSTTRETQYF. V usage is TRBV28 and J usage is TRBJ2-5; no definite D call. The length of the CDR3 is 13 residues. The V gene lost 4 bases and the J gene lost 5 bases, with 11 bases spanning the gap. Germline V CDR1 and CDR2: MDHEN, SYDVKM.

This chain connects TRBV10-3 to TRBJ2-2, with TRBD1 as a possible D gene (6 bases). This CDR3 has 12 amino acids. Trimming left V 6 bases short and J 11 bases short, with 13 bases between. Germline V gene sequence: CDR1 ENHRY, CDR2 SYGVKD. The CDR3 is CAIRGASGELFF. In DNA, the CDR3 is TGTGCCATCAGGGGGGCGTCAGGAGAGCTGTTTTTT.

The gene calls are TRBV10-3 and TRBJ1-5, with 10 bases aligning to TRBD1. Germline CDR1 ENHRY, CDR2 SYGVKD. CDR3 length: 16 amino acids. The J segment lost 6 bases and the V segment lost 2 bases, leaving 7 bases of the junction unmatched. CDR3 sequence: CAISERDRGRGQPQHF. Written as DNA, the CDR3 is TGTGCCATCAGTGAGCGGGACAGGGGAAGAGGTCAGCCCCAGCATTTT.

The chain joins TRBV9 to TRBJ1-3; D ambiguous. Germline V lookup: CDR1 SGDLS, CDR2 YYNGEE. V shed 2 bases and J shed 1 base, with 4 bases lying between them. The CDR3 is 13 residues long. The CDR3 coding sequence is TGTGCCAGCAGCGTTCAGTCTGGAAACACCATATATTTT. Its translation is CASSVQSGNTIYF.

The chain combines TRBV5-6 with TRBJ2-7, with D uncertain. Looked up from germline, CDR1 is SGHDT and CDR2 is YYEEEE. The CDR3 consists of 13 residues. Trimming left V 4 bases short and J 2 bases short, with 10 bases between. In DNA form, the CDR3 reads TGTGCCAGCAGCACGCCACAAGCCTACGAGCAGTACTTC. Its protein is CASSTPQAYEQYF.

V and J are TRBV20-1 and TRBJ2-3, with D hard to call. The CDR3 is 11 amino acids. The germline V gene has CDR1 DFQATT and CDR2 SNEGSKA (reference sequence). CDR3 in DNA: TGCAGCGCAACTACCACAGATACGCAGTATTTT. This encodes CSATTTDTQYF.

This clone has a handful of counts. The chain is built from TRBV28 and TRBJ1-5; 7 bases agree with TRBD1. CDR3 length: 13 amino acids. J gave up 9 bases and V 5 bases, and 7 bases lay outside the gene matches. Looked up from germline, CDR1 is MDHEN and CDR2 is SYDVKM. The DNA for the CDR3 is TGTGCCAGCAGTCTCGGGACAGCGGGGCCCCAGCATTTT. Amino acid sequence: CASSLGTAGPQHF.

This chain uses TRBV5-1 with TRBJ2-3; D unresolved. Germline loops: CDR1 SGHRS, CDR2 YFSETQ. Trimming removed 0 bases from V and 7 bases from J, with 12 bases in between. CDR3 length equals 14 residues. Here the CDR3 DNA reads TGCGCCAGCAGCTTGGAGGCGGCCCGAAATACGCAGTATTTT. Amino acids: CASSLEAARNTQYF.

This clone was observed a few times. The chain combines TRBV4-1 with TRBJ2-3; possible D gene TRBD2, 5 bases. Deletions cut 3 bases from V and 4 bases from J, with 14 bases between. The germline CDR1 and CDR2 sequences are MGHRA and YSYEKL. The CDR3 contains 15 residues. The CDR3 reads CASSQTGSYPDTQYF. DNA for the CDR3: TGCGCCAGCAGCCAGACGGGATCCTACCCAGATACGCAGTATTTT.